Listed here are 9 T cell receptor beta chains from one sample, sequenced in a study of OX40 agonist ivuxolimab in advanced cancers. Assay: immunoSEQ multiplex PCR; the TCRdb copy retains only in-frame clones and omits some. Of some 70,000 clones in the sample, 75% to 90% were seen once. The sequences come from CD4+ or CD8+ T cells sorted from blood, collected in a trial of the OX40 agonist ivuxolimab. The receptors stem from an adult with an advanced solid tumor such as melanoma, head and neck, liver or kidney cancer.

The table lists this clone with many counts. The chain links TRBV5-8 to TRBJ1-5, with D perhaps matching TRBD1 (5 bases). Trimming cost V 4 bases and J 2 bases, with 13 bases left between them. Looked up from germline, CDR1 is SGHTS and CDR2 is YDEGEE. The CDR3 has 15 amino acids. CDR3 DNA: TGTGCCAGCAGCGTGCCCGGGGCCCGCAATCAGCCCCAGCATTTT. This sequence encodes CASSVPGARNQPQHF.

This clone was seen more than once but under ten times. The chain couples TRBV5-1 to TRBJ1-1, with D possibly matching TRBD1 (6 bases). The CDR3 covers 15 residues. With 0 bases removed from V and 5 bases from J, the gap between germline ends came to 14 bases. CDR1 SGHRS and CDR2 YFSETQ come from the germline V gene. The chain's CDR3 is CASSLARGGRTEAFF. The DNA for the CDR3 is TGCGCCAGCAGCTTGGCCCGAGGGGGAAGGACTGAAGCTTTCTTT.

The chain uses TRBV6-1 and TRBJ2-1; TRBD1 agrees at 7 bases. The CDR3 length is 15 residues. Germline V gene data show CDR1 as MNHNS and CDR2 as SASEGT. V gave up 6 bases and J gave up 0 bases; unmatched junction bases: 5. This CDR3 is CASRMTGSSYNEQFF. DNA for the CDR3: TGTGCCAGCAGGATGACAGGGAGCTCCTACAATGAGCAGTTCTTC.

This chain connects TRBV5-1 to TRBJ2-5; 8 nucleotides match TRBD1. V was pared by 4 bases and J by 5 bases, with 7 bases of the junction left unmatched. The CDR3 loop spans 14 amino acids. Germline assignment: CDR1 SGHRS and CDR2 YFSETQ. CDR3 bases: TGCGCCAGCAGCCTTCAGGGGGCCGGCGAGACCCAGTACTTC. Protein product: CASSLQGAGETQYF.

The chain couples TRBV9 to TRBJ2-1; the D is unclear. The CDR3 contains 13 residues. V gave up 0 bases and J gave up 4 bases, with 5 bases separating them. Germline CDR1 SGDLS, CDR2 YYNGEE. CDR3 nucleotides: TGTGCCAGCAGCGTAGGGGTGTACAATGAGCAGTTCTTC. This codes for CASSVGVYNEQFF.

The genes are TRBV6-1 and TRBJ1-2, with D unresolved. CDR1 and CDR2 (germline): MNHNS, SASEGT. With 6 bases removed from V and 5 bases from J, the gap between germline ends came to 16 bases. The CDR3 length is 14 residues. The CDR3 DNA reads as TGTGCCAGCAGGAGCAGGTCAGGCATATATGGCTACACCTTC. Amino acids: CASRSRSGIYGYTF.

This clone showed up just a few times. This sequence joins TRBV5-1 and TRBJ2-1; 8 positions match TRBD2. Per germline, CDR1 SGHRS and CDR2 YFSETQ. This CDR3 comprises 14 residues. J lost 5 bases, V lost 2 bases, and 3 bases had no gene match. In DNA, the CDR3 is TGCGCCAGCAGCTTTCTAGCGGGCGACAATGAGCAGTTCTTC. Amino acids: CASSFLAGDNEQFF.

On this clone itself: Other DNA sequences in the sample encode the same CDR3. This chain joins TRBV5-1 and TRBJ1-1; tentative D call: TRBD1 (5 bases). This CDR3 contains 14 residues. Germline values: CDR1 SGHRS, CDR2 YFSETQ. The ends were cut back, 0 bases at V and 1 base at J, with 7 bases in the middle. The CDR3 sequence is CASSLVRGNTEAFF. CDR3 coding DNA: TGCGCCAGCAGCTTGGTGAGGGGGAACACTGAAGCTTTCTTT.

The CDR3 is CASSLGRDTTNQPQHF. Here the CDR3 DNA reads TGTGCCAGCAGCTTAGGCCGCGACACCACTAATCAGCCCCAGCATTTT. The chain joins TRBV7-9 to TRBJ1-5; D is undetermined. V was shortened by 1 base and J by 4 bases, with 14 bases between the two germline ends. Germline assignment: CDR1 SEHNR and CDR2 FQNEAQ (reference sequence). The CDR3 is 16 amino acids.